The 32 T cell receptor beta chains below come from one sample, sequenced in a study of CD8+CD57+ T cells in acquired aplastic anemia. Both TCR beta VDJ combination and CDR3 sequence profiling were carried out. Genomic DNA was the template for this profiling. From the reads, TCRdb called clonotypes with MiXCR, one entry per CDR3 protein. In the table there are some 48,000 distinct CDR3 sequences, about 78% of which are singletons. The sample consisted of sorted CD4+, CD8+, or CD8+CD57+ T cells (not recorded which) from PBMCs. Receptors originate from a human donor in good health, serving as a control.

The chain is built from TRBV19 and TRBJ2-3, with 11 bases matching TRBD2. The CDR3 length is 14 residues. From germline, CDR1 is LNHDA and CDR2 SQIVND (reference sequence). Trimming cost V 5 bases and J 6 bases; bases outside gene matches: 4. The DNA of the CDR3 is TGTGCCAGTAGTCTAGCGGGGGGTGATGATACGCAGTATTTT. Its translation: CASSLAGGDDTQYF.

V and J are TRBV2 and TRBJ2-3; either TRBD1 or TRBD2 may supply D (7 bases each). Germline CDR1 is SNHLY and CDR2 is FYNNEI. The CDR3 contains 15 residues. The V end lost 6 bases, the J end lost 5 bases, and 18 bases lay between the germline ends. The CDR3 region has the DNA TGTGCCAGCAGCCCAGAGACAGGGAGGGGAGATACGCAGTATTTT. Translating gives CASSPETGRGDTQYF. The complete variable domain, with remaining parts taken from reference TRBV2 and TRBJ2-3, reads EPEVTQTPSHQVTQMGQEVILRCVPISNHLYFYWYRQILGQKVEFLVSFYNNEISEKSEIFDDQFSVERPDGSNFTLKIRSTKLEDSAMYFCASSPETGRGDTQYFGPGTRLTVL.

This clonotype is labeled medium-sized (0.01 to 0.1%). This sequence joins TRBV7-8 and TRBJ2-1; a weak D match, TRBD1 (6 bases). Trimming left V 5 bases short and J 2 bases short, with 13 bases between. The CDR3 contains 15 residues. Germline values: CDR1 SGHVS, CDR2 FQNEAQ. CDR3 loop: CASSSVGQPYNEQFF. CDR3 bases: TGTGCCAGCAGCAGTGTTGGACAGCCCTACAATGAGCAGTTCTTC.

This chain links TRBV10-3 with TRBJ1-1, with 8 bases aligning to TRBD1. Per germline, CDR1 ENHRY and CDR2 SYGVKD. The ends lost 3 bases at V and 7 bases at J; junction bases unmatched: 7. This CDR3 is built from 14 residues. This CDR3 is CAISDRTGWGEAFF. CDR3 sequence (DNA): TGTGCCATCAGTGATCGGACAGGGTGGGGTGAAGCTTTCTTT.

The chain recombines TRBV30 with TRBJ2-4; 7 bases are a match to TRBD1. CDR3 length equals 13 residues. Germline loops: CDR1 GTSNPN, CDR2 SVGIG (reference sequence). With V trimmed by 2 bases and J by 9 bases, 7 bases remained unmatched. As DNA, the CDR3 is TGTGCCTGGAGTTCCCAGGGGGACATCATTCAGTACTTC. Amino acid sequence: CAWSSQGDIIQYF.

The chain recombines TRBV5-1 with TRBJ1-6; D unresolved. Trimming took 0 bases from V and 6 from J, leaving 7 bases between them. The length of the CDR3 is 14 residues. CDR1 SGHRS and CDR2 YFSETQ come from the germline V gene. The CDR3 DNA sequence: TGCGCCAGCAGCTTGGATGGCTTTAATTCACCCCTCCACTTT. Amino acid sequence: CASSLDGFNSPLHF.

This clonotype was seen more than once but under ten times. The V call is TRBV7-2, the J call TRBJ2-5; D not resolved. The V gene lost 1 base and the J gene lost 2 bases, with 5 bases spanning the gap. The CDR3 runs 13 residues. Germline lookup yields CDR1 SGHTA and CDR2 FQGNSA. CDR3 loop: CASSLGPQETQYF. The CDR3 DNA reads as TGTGCCAGCAGCTTAGGTCCTCAAGAGACCCAGTACTTC.

The chain couples TRBV7-2 to TRBJ2-7; D not resolved. V lost 2 bases, J lost 5 bases, and 10 bases lay in between. CDR1 is SGHTA and CDR2 is FQGNSA in the germline V gene. The length of the CDR3 is 13 residues. CDR3: CASSLTQDDEQYF. Here the CDR3 DNA reads TGTGCCAGCAGCTTAACCCAGGACGACGAGCAGTACTTC.

The chain carries TRBV29-1 and TRBJ1-2, with D tentatively TRBD1 (6 bases). The CDR3 length is 14 residues. With 0 bases removed from V and 6 bases from J, the gap between germline ends came to 14 bases. Germline V gene data show CDR1 as SQVTM and CDR2 as ANQGSEA. CDR3: CSVEEIGGVDGYTF. DNA of the CDR3: TGCAGCGTTGAAGAAATAGGGGGGGTTGATGGCTACACCTTC.

This clonotype was recorded once. V and J are TRBV29-1 and TRBJ2-7; D could derive from TRBD1 or TRBD2 (6 bases each). The V gene lost 3 bases and the J gene lost 3 bases, with 18 bases spanning the gap. CDR1 is SQVTM, CDR2 ANQGSEA, per germline. The CDR3 has 15 amino acids. The DNA for the CDR3 is TGCAGCGTTGAGGATAGGAGGGGGTTAGGCTACGAGCAGTACTTC. Amino acid sequence: CSVEDRRGLGYEQYF.

The chain employs TRBV30 and TRBJ1-1, with D possibly being TRBD1 (6 bases). V shed 0 bases and J shed 5 bases, with 10 bases lying between them. There are 13 residues in the CDR3. Germline CDR1 GTSNPN, CDR2 SVGIG (reference sequence). The CDR3 reads CAWSVDRRTEAFF. In nucleotides, the CDR3 is TGTGCCTGGAGTGTCGACAGGAGAACTGAAGCTTTCTTT.

V is TRBV7-2 and J is TRBJ2-7; TRBD2 might be the D (6 bases). This CDR3 has 14 amino acids. Trimming removed 4 bases at V and 2 bases at J, with 12 bases between. CDR1 is SGHTA and CDR2 is FQGNSA in the germline V gene. The CDR3 DNA reads TGTGCCAGCAGCTCACGCGCTAGCGCCTACGAGCAGTACTTC. Protein product: CASSSRASAYEQYF.

The table lists this clonotype with a count of one. The chain carries TRBV9 and TRBJ2-5, with D perhaps TRBD2 (5 bases). In germline, CDR1 is SGDLS, CDR2 YYNGEE. V shed 0 bases and J shed 0 bases, with 12 bases lying between them. The CDR3 runs to 16 residues. The CDR3 here is CASSVVGSANQETQYF. CDR3 in DNA: TGTGCCAGCAGCGTAGTCGGTAGCGCTAACCAAGAGACCCAGTACTTC.

Only a few counts were recorded for this clonotype. This chain connects TRBV25-1 to TRBJ1-3; D is unresolved. Trimming stripped 1 base from V and 0 bases from J, with 7 bases between. CDR1 and CDR2 from the germline V gene are MGHDK and SYGVNS. This CDR3 comprises 15 residues. CDR3 sequence reads: CASSESRFSGNTIYF. The CDR3 nucleotides read TGTGCCAGCAGTGAATCCAGGTTCTCTGGAAACACCATATATTTT.

The chain carries TRBV10-2 and TRBJ1-2; 7 nucleotides agree with TRBD1. CDR1 and CDR2 from the germline V gene are WSHSY and SAAADI. The CDR3 runs 15 residues. The trim removed 2 bases at V and 0 bases at J, leaving 3 bases unmatched. The CDR3 nucleotides are TGCGCCAGCAGTGAGGGAACAGGGGCTAACTATGGCTACACCTTC. Protein sequence: CASSEGTGANYGYTF.

Comments on this clonotype: The junction and the germline gene differ at one end; a read error may be behind it. The chain is built from TRBV11-1 and TRBJ1-1, with D possibly being TRBD1 (5 bases). Per the germline V gene, CDR1 is SGHAT and CDR2 is FQDESV (reference sequence). The CDR3 sequence is 16 residues long. CDR3 in amino acids: CASSPPGGDAWTEVLF. In DNA, the CDR3 is TGTGCCAGCAGCCCACCGGGGGGGGATGCTTGGACTGAAGTTCTCTTT.

The chain is built from TRBV25-1 and TRBJ1-1, with D perhaps matching TRBD1 (6 bases). The CDR3 contains 15 residues. Germline values: CDR1 MGHDK, CDR2 SYGVNS. V was cut by 6 bases and J by 0 bases, with 14 bases left in between. In nucleotides, the CDR3 is TGTGCCAGCAGCTTAGGGGGGGGAGTGAACACTGAAGCTTTCTTT. Translated: CASSLGGGVNTEAFF.

The table lists this clonotype with a count of one. The V gene is TRBV2, the J gene TRBJ2-5; the D is unclear. The length of the CDR3 is 10 residues. CDR1 SNHLY and CDR2 FYNNEI come from the germline V gene. Trimming pared 6 bases from V and 2 bases from J, leaving 1 base between. The CDR3 coding sequence is TGTGCCAGCAGGCAAGAGACCCAGTACTTC. Encoded protein: CASRQETQYF.

The chain uses TRBV9 and TRBJ2-3; possible D gene TRBD1, 6 bases. The germline V gene has CDR1 SGDLS and CDR2 YYNGEE. Trimming cost V 0 bases and J 4 bases, with 15 bases left between them. This CDR3 region has 16 residues. The CDR3 bases are TGTGCCAGCAGCGTAGGGAGAGGGCGGACAGCAGATACGCAGTATTTT. As protein: CASSVGRGRTADTQYF.

The chain has TRBV24-1 and TRBJ2-2; 8 bases align to TRBD1. V lost 4 bases, J lost 6 bases, and 9 bases stayed unmatched. The germline gives CDR1 KGHDR, CDR2 SFDVKD. CDR3 length: 16 amino acids. The CDR3 DNA follows: TGTGCCACCAGTGACAGGACAGGGAAACGGTCCGGGGAGCTGTTTTTT. It is translated as CATSDRTGKRSGELFF.

The rearrangement joins TRBV24-1 to TRBJ2-7; 9 nucleotides agree with TRBD1. Germline-derived CDR1 and CDR2 are KGHDR and SFDVKD. The CDR3 runs to 14 residues. With V trimmed by 4 bases and J by 6 bases, 6 bases remained unmatched. CDR3 sequence reads: CATSDGTGIGEQYF. The CDR3 bases are TGTGCCACCAGTGACGGGACAGGGATAGGCGAGCAGTACTTC.

This clonotype was detected once. This chain connects TRBV20-1 to TRBJ2-7; TRBD2 matches at 8 bases. Germline V lookup: CDR1 DFQATT, CDR2 SNEGSKA (reference sequence). The length of the CDR3 is 13 residues. V was pared by 6 bases and J by 5 bases, with 9 bases of the junction left unmatched. The CDR3 loop is CSAPGLDADEQYF. DNA of the CDR3: TGCAGTGCCCCGGGACTAGACGCCGACGAGCAGTACTTC.

A single count supports this clonotype. V is TRBV19 and J is TRBJ2-2; tentatively, D is TRBD2 (7 bases). The CDR3 is 15 amino acids. V was shortened by 5 bases and J by 2 bases, with 12 bases between the two germline ends. CDR1 is LNHDA, CDR2 SQIVND, per germline (reference sequence). This CDR3 is CASSPGGSNTGELFF. The CDR3 DNA follows: TGTGCCAGTAGTCCGGGGGGCAGTAACACCGGGGAGCTGTTTTTT.

This clonotype was picked up many times. V is TRBV6-2 or TRBV6-3 and J is TRBJ2-1, with 13 bases fitting TRBD2. CDR3 length: 16 amino acids. The germline V gene has CDR1 MNHEY and CDR2 SVGEGT. V was pared by 2 bases and J by 5 bases, with 3 bases of the junction left unmatched. In nucleotides, the CDR3 is TGTGCCAGCAGTTACCGCGGACTAGCGGGGGACAATGAGCAGTTCTTC. It codes for CASSYRGLAGDNEQFF.

The chain joins TRBV20-1 to TRBJ1-4, with D perhaps matching TRBD1 (5 bases). The CDR3 has 14 residues. V lost 0 bases, J lost 11 bases, and 16 bases lay in between. Germline V gives CDR1 DFQATT, CDR2 SNEGSKA (reference sequence). The CDR3 reads CSARDPGNTGKLFF. The CDR3 DNA follows: TGCAGTGCTAGAGATCCAGGGAACACGGGTAAACTGTTTTTT.

This clonotype was detected only once. The chain couples TRBV5-1 to TRBJ2-7; 12 bases match TRBD2. Losses at the gene ends were 0 bases for V and 7 bases for J; bases not matched to a gene: 17. The CDR3 consists of 19 residues. Germline-derived CDR1 and CDR2 are SGHRS and YFSETQ. CDR3 residues: CASSLALPRLAGDSSEQYF. CDR3 sequence (DNA): TGCGCCAGCAGCTTGGCCTTACCGAGACTAGCGGGAGACTCGTCTGAGCAGTACTTC.

This CDR3 is CASSIPRGQNYGYTF. DNA of the CDR3: TGTGCCAGTAGTATTCCCCGGGGACAGAACTATGGCTACACCTTC. This chain connects TRBV19 to TRBJ1-2, with TRBD1 matching 7 bases. With V trimmed by 3 bases and J by 2 bases, 6 bases remained unmatched. This CDR3 has 15 amino acids. Germline V CDR1 and CDR2: LNHDA, SQIVND (reference sequence).

This chain links TRBV25-1 with TRBJ1-1; D perhaps matches TRBD1 (6 bases). CDR1 and CDR2 from the germline V gene are MGHDK and SYGVNS. V was pared by 5 bases and J by 1 base, with 11 bases between. The CDR3 runs 14 residues. CDR3 in amino acids: CASSLGTPNTEAFF. The CDR3 DNA follows: TGTGCCAGCAGTCTCGGGACACCGAACACTGAAGCTTTCTTT.

This clonotype is medium-sized. The rearrangement links TRBV20-1 to TRBJ2-7; D gene unclear. The CDR3 contains 11 residues. Germline CDR1 DFQATT, CDR2 SNEGSKA (reference sequence). V was trimmed by 0 bases and J by 4 bases, leaving 4 bases between them. The CDR3 here is CSAREGYEQYF. The CDR3 nucleotides read TGCAGTGCTAGAGAGGGTTACGAGCAGTACTTC.

J is TRBJ2-5 and V is TRBV4-3; D tentatively reads TRBD1 or TRBD2 (6 bases each). The germline V and J ends were trimmed by 0 bases and 4 bases, with 15 bases remaining between them. This CDR3 has 16 residues. In germline, CDR1 is LGHNA, CDR2 YSLEER. The CDR3: CASSQDSRGGGETQYF. CDR3 bases: TGCGCCAGCAGCCAAGATAGTCGAGGGGGAGGAGAGACCCAGTACTTC.

Turning to this clonotype: Its ends do not fully match the called genes, so a read error is possible. The CDR3 spells CTSSQSSGSEKLFF. The CDR3 bases are TGTACCAGCAGCCAATCGTCAGGGAGTGAAAAACTGTTTTTT. The chain joins TRBV3-1 to TRBJ1-4; D may be TRBD1 (5 bases). The CDR3 runs to 14 residues. The germline V gene has CDR1 LGHDT and CDR2 YNNKEL (reference sequence).

The V call is TRBV10-3, the J call TRBJ1-5; 7 nucleotides agree with TRBD1. CDR1 ENHRY and CDR2 SYGVKD come from the germline V gene. This CDR3 spans 14 amino acids. V gave up 2 bases and J gave up 10 bases; unmatched junction bases: 8. DNA of the CDR3: TGTGCCATCAGTGAGGACAGGGTTATCGAACCCCAGCATTTT. It translates to CAISEDRVIEPQHF.